Following are 24 T cell receptor beta chains from one sample sequenced in a study of shared clonotypes between healthy human individuals. The method was immunoSEQ multiplex PCR; TCRdb's version includes in-frame clones alone and lacks a portion of them. The sample carries 2 million to 2.5 million clones, about 94% recorded once. What was sequenced was naive CD4+ T cells sorted from blood. The subset: CD45RA+ positively selected. The receptors were gathered from a man younger than 30 in good health.

The rearrangement joins TRBV7-2 to TRBJ2-2; no definite D call. The CDR3 loop spans 15 amino acids. CDR1 is SGHTA, CDR2 FQGNSA, per germline. Deletions cut 0 bases from V and 6 bases from J, with 11 bases between. CDR3 loop: CASSLALRVSGELFF. In DNA, the CDR3 is TGTGCCAGCAGCTTAGCGCTAAGGGTTTCCGGGGAGCTGTTTTTT.

This rearrangement joins TRBV4-1 to TRBJ2-5, with TRBD2 identical over 8 bases. V was clipped by 4 bases and J by 5 bases; unmatched bases: 12. Germline assignment: CDR1 MGHRA and CDR2 YSYEKL. The CDR3 has 16 amino acids. CDR3 in amino acids: CASSPLGLAPGETQYF. In DNA form, the CDR3 reads TGCGCCAGCAGCCCCCTAGGACTAGCCCCCGGGGAGACCCAGTACTTC.

The chain has TRBV28 and TRBJ2-6; D could derive from TRBD1 or TRBD2 (5 bases each). Trimming removed 4 bases from V and 2 bases from J, with 9 bases in between. The CDR3 runs 15 residues. Per germline, CDR1 MDHEN and CDR2 SYDVKM. CDR3 residues: CASSSGAPGANVLTF. CDR3 DNA sequence: TGTGCCAGCAGTTCCGGGGCCCCTGGGGCCAACGTCCTGACTTTC.

A note on this clone: The sample holds other DNA sequences that translate to the same CDR3. The rearrangement uses TRBV10-3 and TRBJ1-2; D uncertain. The CDR3 consists of 14 residues. The V end was cut by 0 bases, the J end by 4 bases, with 9 bases between. Germline V lookup: CDR1 ENHRY, CDR2 SYGVKD. CDR3 bases: TGTGCCATCAGTGAGTCAGGTGGCGGCTATGGCTACACCTTC. Translation gives CAISESGGGYGYTF.

CDR3 bases: TGTGCCAGCAGTTCCGGGGACAGTTCCTCTGGAAACACCATATATTTT. This sequence encodes CASSSGDSSSGNTIYF. V is TRBV28 and J is TRBJ1-3; the match to TRBD1 covers 7 bases. This CDR3 has 16 residues. J gave up 0 bases and V 4 bases, and 6 bases lay outside the gene matches. CDR1 and CDR2 from the germline V gene are MDHEN and SYDVKM.

This clone was observed a single time. The sample carries other DNA sequences with the same CDR3. The chain recombines TRBV9 with TRBJ2-2, with D unclear. Deletions cut 0 bases from V and 5 bases from J, with 8 bases between. In germline, CDR1 is SGDLS, CDR2 YYNGEE. The CDR3 length is 14 residues. The DNA for the CDR3 is TGTGCCAGCAGCGTAGATCGGTATACCGGGGAGCTGTTTTTT. Amino acids: CASSVDRYTGELFF.

The gene calls are TRBV11-2 and TRBJ1-5; D perhaps matches TRBD1 (6 bases). Germline assignment: CDR1 SGHAT and CDR2 FQNNGV. V dropped 4 bases and J dropped 11 bases, with 21 bases sitting between them. The CDR3 spans 15 residues. The CDR3 spells CASSSGTKNSGAQHF. CDR3 DNA sequence: TGTGCCAGCAGCTCCGGGACAAAGAACTCGGGGGCCCAGCATTTT.

This rearrangement joins TRBV27 to TRBJ2-1; D not resolved. Trimming removed 0 bases from V and 7 bases from J, with 7 bases in between. CDR1 is MNHEY, CDR2 SMNVEV, per germline (reference sequence). This CDR3 contains 13 residues. This chain's CDR3 is CASSLSLPNEQFF. The CDR3 DNA reads TGTGCCAGCAGTTTATCGCTTCCAAATGAGCAGTTCTTC.

This chain joins TRBV10-3 and TRBJ2-5, with unresolved D. Germline CDR1 is ENHRY and CDR2 is SYGVKD. V was shortened by 0 bases and J by 0 bases, with 2 bases between the two germline ends. There are 13 residues in the CDR3. This CDR3 reads CAISESYQETQYF. The CDR3, as DNA: TGTGCCATCAGTGAGTCTTACCAAGAGACCCAGTACTTC.

The V and J genes are TRBV6-1 and TRBJ1-6, with 7 positions matching TRBD1. CDR3 length: 16 amino acids. Germline trimming cut 1 base from V and 6 bases from J; bases unmatched to any gene: 6. CDR1 is MNHNS and CDR2 is SASEGT in the germline V gene. The CDR3 nucleotides read TGTGCCAGCAGTGAAGAAAGGGACAGATTTAATTCACCCCTCCACTTT. Its protein product is CASSEERDRFNSPLHF.

About this clone: Other DNA variants within this sample encode the same CDR3. The chain couples TRBV6-5 to TRBJ2-1; 13 positions match TRBD2. V shed 6 bases and J 5 bases; nucleotides not matched to a gene: 4. Germline-derived CDR1 and CDR2 are MNHEY and SVGAGI. The CDR3 has 15 amino acids. This chain's CDR3 is CASRPTSGRNNEQFF. In DNA form, the CDR3 reads TGTGCCAGCAGGCCGACTAGCGGGAGGAACAATGAGCAGTTCTTC.

The rearrangement links TRBV7-3 to TRBJ1-2; D uncertain. Germline V gives CDR1 SGHTA, CDR2 FQGTGA. Trimming removed 3 bases at V and 2 bases at J, with 13 bases between. The CDR3 length is 15 residues. In DNA form, the CDR3 reads TGTGCCAGCAGCTTGGGAGAGGGTGGCAACTATGGCTACACCTTC. Its translation is CASSLGEGGNYGYTF.

CDR3 protein: CASSLTSQGANYGYTF. DNA for the CDR3: TGTGCCAGCAGCTTAACTTCGCAGGGGGCAAACTATGGCTACACCTTC. J is TRBJ1-2 and V is TRBV5-5, with 8 positions matching TRBD1. CDR3 length: 16 amino acids. Trimming at V came to 2 bases and at J to 2 bases, leaving 8 bases not matched to a gene. Germline V gene sequence: CDR1 SGHKS, CDR2 YYEKEE (reference sequence).

Regarding this clone: Its ends do not fully match the called genes, so a read error is possible. This sequence joins TRBV18 and TRBJ1-6, with D tentatively TRBD1 (5 bases). This CDR3 is built from 17 residues. Per the germline V gene, CDR1 is KGHSH and CDR2 is LQKENI. The chain's CDR3 is CASSSPRGGVGDSPLHF. DNA for the CDR3: TGTGCCAGCTCATCACCCCGCGGGGGGGTCGGGGATTCACCCCTCCACTTT.

The chain carries TRBV18 and TRBJ2-3; TRBD2 matches 14 bases. V gave up 5 bases and J gave up 3 bases; unmatched junction bases: 1. The CDR3 is 15 residues long. The germline V gene encodes CDR1 KGHSH and CDR2 LQKENI. CDR3 region: CASSRTSGGTDTQYF. The DNA for the CDR3 is TGTGCCAGCTCAAGGACTAGCGGGGGGACAGATACGCAGTATTTT.

This clone was observed a single time. This chain connects TRBV20-1 to TRBJ2-3, with 7 bases aligning to TRBD2. CDR1 DFQATT and CDR2 SNEGSKA come from the germline V gene (reference sequence). The CDR3 sequence is 11 residues long. V lost 6 bases to trimming and J lost 6 bases; unmatched junction nucleotides: 3. As DNA, the CDR3 is TGCAGTGCGGGAGGGTGGGATACGCAGTATTTT. Encoded protein: CSAGGWDTQYF.

J is TRBJ2-7 and V is TRBV6-5, with unresolved D. V gave up 5 bases and J gave up 0 bases, with 11 bases separating them. Germline CDR1 MNHEY, CDR2 SVGAGI. There are 14 residues in the CDR3. In DNA, the CDR3 is TGTGCCAGCAGTCTGGACCTAACCTCCTACGAGCAGTACTTC. Protein sequence: CASSLDLTSYEQYF.

The rearrangement joins TRBV10-3 to TRBJ2-7; D possibly corresponds to TRBD2 (6 bases). In germline, CDR1 is ENHRY, CDR2 SYGVKD. The V end was cut by 2 bases, the J end by 5 bases, with 10 bases between. The CDR3 totals 13 residues. CDR3 nucleotides: TGTGCCATCAGTGAGCGGGAGAACCACGAGCAGTACTTC. Translated, it gives CAISERENHEQYF.

The chain links TRBV9 to TRBJ2-1; a possible D gene is TRBD1 (5 bases). The V end was cut by 4 bases, the J end by 5 bases, with 16 bases between. The CDR3 sequence is 15 residues long. Per the germline V gene, CDR1 is SGDLS and CDR2 is YYNGEE. The CDR3 is CASSPRGEGDNEQFF. The CDR3 coding sequence is TGTGCCAGCAGCCCCCGAGGAGAAGGGGACAATGAGCAGTTCTTC.

The rearrangement links TRBV12-5 to TRBJ1-5, with D perhaps matching TRBD1 (6 bases). V dropped 6 bases and J dropped 5 bases, with 17 bases sitting between them. The length of the CDR3 is 15 residues. The germline CDR1 and CDR2 sequences are LGHNT and FRNRAP. The CDR3 is CASGPTGHIDQPQHF. CDR3 nucleotide sequence: TGTGCTAGTGGACCTACGGGACACATCGATCAGCCCCAGCATTTT.

The chain employs TRBV29-1 and TRBJ1-6, with D maybe TRBD1 (5 bases). The V gene lost 8 bases and the J gene lost 10 bases, with 15 bases spanning the gap. The CDR3 consists of 12 residues. The V gene's germline CDR1 is SQVTM and CDR2 ANQGSEA. CDR3 amino acids: CSPGAVASPLHF. In DNA form, the CDR3 reads TGCAGCCCCGGGGCGGTGGCCTCACCCCTCCACTTT.

A note on this clone: The same CDR3 also results from other DNA sequences found in this sample. The J gene is TRBJ2-7, the V gene TRBV18; TRBD1 matches at 8 bases. Germline CDR1 reads KGHSH; CDR2 reads LQKENI. V dropped 4 bases and J dropped 3; count of bases not matched to a gene: 8. The CDR3 runs to 15 residues. CDR3 in DNA: TGTGCCAGCTCACGAGCCGGGACAGGTGGCTACGAGCAGTACTTC. It translates to CASSRAGTGGYEQYF.

The V and J genes are TRBV7-2 and TRBJ1-2; perhaps TRBD1 as D (5 bases). CDR3 length equals 15 residues. Trimming shortened V by 2 bases and J by 5 bases, and 15 bases separated the two germline ends. Germline-derived CDR1 and CDR2 are SGHTA and FQGNSA. The CDR3 coding sequence is TGTGCCAGCAGCTTAAAACAGTCGACAGTATATGGCTACACCTTC. Protein: CASSLKQSTVYGYTF.

The chain carries TRBV6-6 and TRBJ1-1, with 8 bases matching TRBD1. After removal of 10 bases from V and 1 base from J, the junction contained 2 bases not matched to a gene. Germline V lookup: CDR1 MNHNY, CDR2 SVGAGI (reference sequence). The CDR3 contains 12 residues. The CDR3: CATDRGNTEAFF. Written as DNA, the CDR3 is TGTGCCACCGACAGGGGGAACACTGAAGCTTTCTTT.